This T cell receptor (beta chain) was obtained from a study of blood T cell repertoires in COVID-19. Background on the study: The study drew acute and convalescent COVID-19 samples from the United States, Italy and Spain.

V dropped 1 base and J dropped 3; count of bases not matched to a gene: 4. The CDR3 length is 16 residues. The germline CDR1 and CDR2 sequences are SGHTA and FQGTGA. This table comes from immunoSEQ multiplex PCR, and its TCRdb copy is limited to in-frame clones, with some not included. The table has around 75,000 clones, about 90% seen once. The source of this sequence is a human donor in a cohort sampled during active COVID-19. Sequencing input: peripheral blood. The chain is built from TRBV7-3 and TRBJ2-3, with 10 nucleotides matching TRBD2. CDR3 region: CASSLKAGGVTDTQYF. CDR3 sequence (DNA): TGTGCCAGCAGCTTAAAAGCGGGAGGGGTGACAGATACGCAGTATTTT.